The 3 T cell receptor beta chains reported below all come from one sample, sequenced in a study of T cell responses to AZD1222 COVID-19 vaccine. Generated by immunoSEQ multiplex PCR, the TCRdb table keeps only in-frame clones and is missing some. The table records about 83,000 clones, approximately 88% of them present only once. Here the sequenced sample was peripheral blood, taken on day 0 of MenACWY control vaccination. These receptors originate from an adult in good health.

Only one count was recorded for this clone. This chain uses TRBV21-1 with TRBJ2-1; TRBD2 is the table's D call and was not checked against the DNA. TRBV21-1 is marked as a pseudogene. CDR3 length equals 16 residues. For the CDR3, the DNA is TGTGCCAGCAGCTCCGAACTAGCGGGAGGGGGTCATGAGCAGTTCTTC. Amino acid sequence: CASSSELAGGGHEQFF.

The chain links TRBV28 to TRBJ1-2; a possible D gene is TRBD1 (5 bases). The CDR3 consists of 15 residues. Germline CDR1 and CDR2: MDHEN and SYDVKM. The V gene lost 3 bases and the J gene lost 6 bases, with 17 bases spanning the gap. CDR3 in DNA: TGTGCCAGCAGTTTGCCTCAGGGCATCGAGGATGGCTACACCTTC. This sequence encodes CASSLPQGIEDGYTF.

This clone is a singleton in its sample. CDR3: CASSLGLALTDTQYF. The CDR3 DNA reads TGTGCCAGCAGCCTGGGACTAGCGTTAACAGATACGCAGTATTTT. V and J are TRBV11-2 and TRBJ2-3, with 10 bases aligning to TRBD2. CDR1 and CDR2 (germline): SGHAT, FQNNGV. With V trimmed by 5 bases and J by 3 bases, 5 bases remained unmatched. There are 15 residues in the CDR3.